A selection of T cell receptor beta chains follows, all from one sample in a study of tumor and adjacent non-tumor tissue in lung cancer. TCRdb processed the multiplex PCR reads anew with MiXCR; each CDR3 protein has one entry. The sample has roughly 65,000 distinct CDR3 sequences, 55% to 75% seen once. The sample taken for sequencing was lung tumor tissue. These receptors originate from a man aged 45-65 years with non-small cell lung cancer. Each CDR3 is given with its conserved first and last residue. D genes are given only for firm matches. Clone size is shown for a subset of rows, as once, few, many or a class of expanded clone.

v_call	j_call	clone_size	d_call	cdr3_nt	cdr3_aa
TRBV20-1	TRBJ1-6	many	-	TGCAGTGCTAGAACTGGGCTAGGTAATTCACCCCTCCACTTT	CSARTGLGNSPLHF
TRBV4-2	TRBJ2-1	-	-	TGTGTCAGCAGCCAAGATCCTAATAGCGGCTTATCCTACAATGAGCAGTTCTTC	CVSSQDPNSGLSYNEQFF
TRBV11-2	TRBJ2-7	-	TRBD2	TGTGTCATCAGTCCCCAAGCGGGGGGGTACGAGCAGTACTTC	CVISPQAGGYEQYF
TRBV20-1	TRBJ2-7	-	-	TGCAGTGTCGAAGCAGGGACATGGGAGGCCTACGAGCAGTACTTC	CSVEAGTWEAYEQYF
TRBV28	TRBJ2-6	many	-	TGTGCCAGCAACAAAAACTCTGGGGCCAACGTCCTGACTTTC	CASNKNSGANVLTF
TRBV13	TRBJ2-2	-	-	TGTGCCAGCAGCGGCGAGAAGGGGGCCGGGGAGCTGTTTTTT	CASSGEKGAGELFF
TRBV11-2	TRBJ1-5	once	-	TGTGCCAGCAGCCAAAGGGCGGTCAGTCAGCCCCAACATTTT	CASSQRAVSQPQHF
TRBV11-2	TRBJ2-3	-	-	TGTGTCAACAGCCTTTACCCGGGCAGTCGACGGAACACAGATACGCAGTATTTT	CVNSLYPGSRRNTDTQYF
TRBV29-1	TRBJ2-7	many	TRBD2	TGCAGTGTCAAACCCGGGACTAGCTCCTACGAGCAGTACTTC	CSVKPGTSSYEQYF
TRBV6-2/TRBV6-3	TRBJ2-1	many	-	TGTGCCAGCAGTTATGCCGGGGTATGGGGCAATGAGCAGTTCTTC	CASSYAGVWGNEQFF
TRBV2	TRBJ2-5	-	-	TGTGCCAGCAAACGTGACCAAGAGACCCAGTACTTC	CASKRDQETQYF
TRBV7-9	TRBJ2-3	-	-	TGTGCCAGCAGCTTCCGACAGTGGAACACGGATACGCAGTATTTT	CASSFRQWNTDTQYF
TRBV20-1	TRBJ2-7	few	-	TGCAGCGCAGGGGTGGGCTTCTACGAGCAGTACTTC	CSAGVGFYEQYF
TRBV20-1	TRBJ2-1	-	-	TGCAGTGCTAGTGGGAACAAGTACAATGAGCAGTTCTTC	CSASGNKYNEQFF
TRBV20-1	TRBJ1-2	many	-	TGCAGTGCTAGCTTCGGAGGGTACAACTATGGCTACACCTTC	CSASFGGYNYGYTF
TRBV11-3	TRBJ2-5	few	TRBD2	TGTGCCAGCAGCTTATCGGCTAGCGGTGGTTTACAAGGGACCCAATACTTC	CASSLSASGGLQGTQYF
TRBV6-1	TRBJ2-7	many	-	TGTGCCACCATCCGGGGGGCCTCCTCGGTTAGTTACGAGCAGTACTTC	CATIRGASSVSYEQYF
TRBV12-3/TRBV12-4	TRBJ2-2	many	-	TGTGCCAGCACCCCATTTCACCTCGACCCGAGGTCCGGGGAGCTGTTTTTT	CASTPFHLDPRSGELFF
TRBV29-1	TRBJ1-1	-	-	TGCAGCATACACCAAAACACTGAAGCTTTCTTT	CSIHQNTEAFF
TRBV7-9	TRBJ2-7	-	TRBD2	TGTGTCAGCGGCTTAGCGGGGACTAGCGGGAGGGTACACGAGCAGTACTTC	CVSGLAGTSGRVHEQYF
TRBV11-2	TRBJ2-3	-	-	TGTGCCAGCGGCTTAGGGCAGGGGTATTCGACAGATACGCGGTATTTT	CASGLGQGYSTDTRYF
TRBV5-1	TRBJ2-7	-	TRBD1	TGCGCCAGCAGAGATGCAGGGGGCTACGAGCAGTACTTC	CASRDAGGYEQYF
TRBV6-1	TRBJ1-6	many	-	TGTGCCAGCACCGGGCAGAATAATTCACCCCTCCACTTT	CASTGQNNSPLHF
TRBV4-1	TRBJ1-1	-	-	TGCGCCAACAGCCAGGTGGACATGAACACTCAAGCTTTCTTT	CANSQVDMNTQAFF
TRBV19	TRBJ1-1	-	-	TGTGCCAGTTACATCGGGGCCCTCTCTGAAGTTTTCTTT	CASYIGALSEVFF
TRBV5-1	TRBJ2-5	-	-	TGCGCCAGCAGCTTGGCCTCGACTGGACAAGAAACCCAGTACTTC	CASSLASTGQETQYF
TRBV5-8	TRBJ2-7	-	-	TGTGCCAGCAGCTTGGTTAGGATCTACGAGCAATACTTC	CASSLVRIYEQYF
TRBV6-6	TRBJ1-4	-	-	TGTGCCAGCAGTCCCCCAGAGTCTGGAAGTGAAAAACTGGTTTTT	CASSPPESGSEKLVF
TRBV6-5	TRBJ2-7	-	-	TGTGCCAGCAGACTCGGGGGGCGGCGACAAATCGAGCAGTACTTC	CASRLGGRRQIEQYF
TRBV5-1	TRBJ2-3	few	-	TGCGCCAGCAGCTTGACGACCACAGATACGCAGTATTTT	CASSLTTTDTQYF
TRBV29-1	TRBJ1-4	-	-	TGCAGCGTTTCCTGGCAGGCTAATGAAAAACTGTTTTTT	CSVSWQANEKLFF
TRBV29-1	TRBJ1-1	many	TRBD1	TGCAGCGCTAGGGGGCAGGGGTACACTGAAGCTTTCTTT	CSARGQGYTEAFF
TRBV6-5	TRBJ2-2	many	-	TGTGCCAGCACACTGGGGGGGCAAACCGGGGAGCTGTTTTTT	CASTLGGQTGELFF
TRBV25-1	TRBJ2-5	-	TRBD1	TGTGACAGCATGGACAGGGTTGAGACCCAGTACTTC	CDSMDRVETQYF
TRBV10-3	TRBJ2-1	-	-	TGTGCCGGATCGAGCGAGAGCTCCTACAATGAGCAGTTCTTC	CAGSSESSYNEQFF
TRBV4-2	TRBJ2-3	-	-	TGTGCCAGCAGCCGAGAGATAGGGAGGTCGACAGATACGCAGTATTTT	CASSREIGRSTDTQYF
TRBV20-1	TRBJ1-2	many	TRBD1	TGCAGCGCTACCGGGACAGGGAATAACTATGGCTACACCTTC	CSATGTGNNYGYTF
TRBV5-1	TRBJ2-3	-	-	TGCGCCAGCAGCCTCCGGACAGATGCGCAGTATTTT	CASSLRTDAQYF
TRBV28	TRBJ1-2	many	-	TGTGCCAGCAGTCCCAGCGGAAACTATGGCTACACCTTC	CASSPSGNYGYTF
TRBV7-9	TRBJ2-3	-	TRBD2	TGTGCCAGCAGCCTCTTAGCGGGAGGGATAGATACGCAGTATTTT	CASSLLAGGIDTQYF
TRBV28	TRBJ2-2	-	-	TGTGCCAGCAGTTTAAACGCGGAGGCCGGGGAGCTGTTTTTT	CASSLNAEAGELFF
TRBV10-2	TRBJ2-5	-	-	TGCGCCAGCGGTAGGGGATGGCAAGAGACCCGGTACTTC	CASGRGWQETRYF
TRBV6-1	TRBJ2-7	many	-	TGTGCCAGCAGTGAATGGGCCTACGAGCAGTACTTC	CASSEWAYEQYF
TRBV6-2/TRBV6-3	TRBJ2-2	-	-	TGTGCCAGCAGAAGGGACGACACTTACACCCGGAAGCTGTTTTTT	CASRRDDTYTRKLFF
TRBV29-1	TRBJ2-7	once	-	TGCAGCGTTGTATTCACTAACGGGAGCTACGGGCAGTACTTC	CSVVFTNGSYGQYF
TRBV6-5	TRBJ2-1	-	TRBD2	TGTGCCAGCAGTTACTCGTTCATAGTGGGAGGGCCGGCCGATGTGCAGTTCTTC	CASSYSFIVGGPADVQFF
TRBV6-5	TRBJ2-7	-	TRBD2	TGTGCCAGCAGGCGGACTCACCGGGGGGGCCACGGGCAGCACTTC	CASRRTHRGGHGQHF
TRBV2	TRBJ2-1	-	-	TGTGCCATCACACTTTCAACCTCAATCAATGAGCAGTTCTTC	CAITLSTSINEQFF
TRBV7-9	TRBJ2-7	-	-	TGTGCCAGCAGCTTAAGTGGCGGCGAGAAGTACTTC	CASSLSGGEKYF
TRBV10-3	TRBJ2-3	once	-	TGTGCCATCAGTGAAGACACAGATACGCAGAATTTT	CAISEDTDTQNF
TRBV5-5	TRBJ2-6	many	-	TGTGCCAGCAGCTCGTGGGCTGGGGCCAACGTCCTGACTTTC	CASSSWAGANVLTF
TRBV6-2/TRBV6-3	TRBJ1-6	-	TRBD1	TGTGCCAGCAAACCCTACCGGGACAGGACCCACCCGAGAGAAAAATCACGCCTCCACTTT	CASKPYRDRTHPREKSRLHF
TRBV6-6	TRBJ2-5	once	-	TGTGCCAGCAGTGTGGGGCCTGAGACCCAGTACTTC	CASSVGPETQYF
TRBV12-3/TRBV12-4	TRBJ2-2	many	-	TGTGCCAGCAGTTTAGTACCAGGGTCCACCGGGGAGCTGTTTTTT	CASSLVPGSTGELFF